This T cell receptor (beta chain) was recorded in a study of blood T cell repertoires in COVID-19. Study information: The United States, Italy and Spain provided the acute and convalescent COVID-19 samples. In each case, the material was cDNA or gDNA derived from T cells, B-cell-depleted T cells, or PBMCs.

As originally analysed: Cell counts per sample came from amplifying reference gene primers. Clones were read by immunoSEQ multiplex PCR, and TCRdb kept only the in-frame ones, dropping some. V, J and clone size are taken as reported in that table, and D and trimming were inferred from the DNA itself. The sample lists 70,000 or so clones; about 83% were seen once. The CDR3 consists of 16 residues. The V segment lost 8 bases and the J segment 4 bases; nucleotides outside the gene matches: 14. Germline CDR1 LNHDA, CDR2 SQIVND (reference sequence). Input material: peripheral blood. This rearrangement joins TRBV19 to TRBJ2-3; TRBD2 aligns across 8 bases. This receptor was taken from a human donor in a cohort sampled during active COVID-19. CDR3 protein: CASSTSGGRAADTQYF. The CDR3 bases are TGTGCCAGTTCCACCTCGGGAGGGAGGGCCGCAGATACGCAGTATTTT.